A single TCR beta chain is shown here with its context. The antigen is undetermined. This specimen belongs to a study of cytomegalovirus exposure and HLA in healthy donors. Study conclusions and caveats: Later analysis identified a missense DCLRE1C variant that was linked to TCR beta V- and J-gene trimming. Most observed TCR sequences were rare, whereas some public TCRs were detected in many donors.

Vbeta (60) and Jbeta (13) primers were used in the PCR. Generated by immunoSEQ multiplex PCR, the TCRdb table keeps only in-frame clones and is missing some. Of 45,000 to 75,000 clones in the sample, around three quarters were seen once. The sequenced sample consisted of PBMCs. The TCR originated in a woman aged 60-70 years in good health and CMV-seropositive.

Here the CDR3 DNA reads TGTGCCAGCAGCCAAGGAGGACAGGGAGGGCAGCCCCAGCATTTT. It encodes CASSQGGQGGQPQHF. The chain has TRBV4-2 and TRBJ1-5, with TRBD1 identical over 8 bases. The CDR3 has 15 residues. V shed 1 base and J 7 bases; nucleotides not matched to a gene: 6. The germline V gene has CDR1 LGHNA and CDR2 YNFKEQ.